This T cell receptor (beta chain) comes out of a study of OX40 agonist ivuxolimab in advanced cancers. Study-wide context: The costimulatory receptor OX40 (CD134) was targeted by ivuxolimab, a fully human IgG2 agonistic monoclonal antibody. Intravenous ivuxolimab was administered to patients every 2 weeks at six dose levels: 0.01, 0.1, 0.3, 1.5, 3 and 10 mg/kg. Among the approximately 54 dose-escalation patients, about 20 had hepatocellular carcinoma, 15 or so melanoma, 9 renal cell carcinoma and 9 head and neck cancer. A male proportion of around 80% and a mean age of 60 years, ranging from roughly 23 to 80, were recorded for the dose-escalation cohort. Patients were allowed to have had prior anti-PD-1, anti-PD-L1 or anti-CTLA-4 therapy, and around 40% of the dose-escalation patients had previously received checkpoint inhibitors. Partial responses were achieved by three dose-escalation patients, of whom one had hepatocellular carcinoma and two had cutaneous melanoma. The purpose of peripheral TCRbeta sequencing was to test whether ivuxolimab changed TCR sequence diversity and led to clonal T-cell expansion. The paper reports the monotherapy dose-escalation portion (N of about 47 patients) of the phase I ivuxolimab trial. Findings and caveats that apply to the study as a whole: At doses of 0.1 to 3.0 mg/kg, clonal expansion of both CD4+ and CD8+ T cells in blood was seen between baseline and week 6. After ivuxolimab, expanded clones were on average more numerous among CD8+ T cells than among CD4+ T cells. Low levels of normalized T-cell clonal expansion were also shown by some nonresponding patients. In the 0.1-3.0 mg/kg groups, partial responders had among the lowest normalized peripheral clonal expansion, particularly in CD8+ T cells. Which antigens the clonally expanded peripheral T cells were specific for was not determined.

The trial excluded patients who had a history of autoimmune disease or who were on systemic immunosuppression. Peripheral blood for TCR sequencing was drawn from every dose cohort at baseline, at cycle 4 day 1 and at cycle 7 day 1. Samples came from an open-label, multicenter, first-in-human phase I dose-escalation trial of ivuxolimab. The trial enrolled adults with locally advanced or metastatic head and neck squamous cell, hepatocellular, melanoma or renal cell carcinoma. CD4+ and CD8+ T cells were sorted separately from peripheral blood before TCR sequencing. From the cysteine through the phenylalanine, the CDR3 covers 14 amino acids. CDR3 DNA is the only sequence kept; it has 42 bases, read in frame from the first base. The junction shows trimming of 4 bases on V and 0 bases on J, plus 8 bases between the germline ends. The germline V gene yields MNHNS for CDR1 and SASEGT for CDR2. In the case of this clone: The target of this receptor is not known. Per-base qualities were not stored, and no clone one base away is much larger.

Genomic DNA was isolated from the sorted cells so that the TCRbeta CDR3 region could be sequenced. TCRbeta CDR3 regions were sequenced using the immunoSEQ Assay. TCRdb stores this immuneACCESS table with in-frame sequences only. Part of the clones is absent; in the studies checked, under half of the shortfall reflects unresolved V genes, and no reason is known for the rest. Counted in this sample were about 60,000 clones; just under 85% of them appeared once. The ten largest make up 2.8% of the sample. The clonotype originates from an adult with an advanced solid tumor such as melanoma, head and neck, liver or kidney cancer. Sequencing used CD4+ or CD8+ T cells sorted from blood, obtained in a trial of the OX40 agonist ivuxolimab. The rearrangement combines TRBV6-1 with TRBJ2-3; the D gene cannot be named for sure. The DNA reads TGTGCCAGCAGTGCCCCCCCTAGCACAGATACGCAGTATTTT. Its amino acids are CASSAPPSTDTQYF.